These 17 T cell receptor beta chains originate from one sample sequenced in a study of read filtering for tumor transcriptome and immune sequencing. Molecular barcoded adaptors covering alpha/delta and beta/gamma chains were used on approximately 400 ng RNA. TCRdb reprocessed the reads via MiXCR and lists one record per CDR3 protein. The data hold 39,000 or so distinct CDR3 sequences, with roughly 12% observed a single time. Sequences were obtained from a population of CD138-negative cells sorted from bone marrow. The receptor set was obtained from a donor aged 40 or older with multiple myeloma.

This clonotype showed up just a few times. The chain couples TRBV18 to TRBJ2-3; D call uncertain. The CDR3 has 12 amino acids. Trimming cost V 3 bases and J 9 bases, with 10 bases left between them. Germline CDR1 and CDR2: KGHSH and LQKENI. CDR3 DNA sequence: TGTGCCAGCTCACCTGGACGAGACACGCAGTATTTT. Its translation: CASSPGRDTQYF.

This clonotype was seen at least ten times. V and J are TRBV6-2 or TRBV6-3 and TRBJ2-7; D is possibly TRBD1 or TRBD2 (5 bases each). In germline, CDR1 is MNHEY, CDR2 SVGEGT. The CDR3 is 15 residues long. With 8 bases removed from V and 1 base from J, the gap between germline ends came to 18 bases. The CDR3: CASRPTEGLSYEQYF. The CDR3 nucleotides are TGTGCCAGCCGACCAACCGAGGGGTTATCCTACGAGCAGTACTTC.

At least ten counts were recorded for this clonotype. The chain is built from TRBV2 and TRBJ2-7, with 7 bases lining up with TRBD2. Germline values: CDR1 SNHLY, CDR2 FYNNEI. V shed 7 bases, J shed 0 bases, and the junction held 3 bases outside the gene matches. There are 13 residues in the CDR3. The CDR3 protein is CASKGGSSYEQYF. CDR3 coding DNA: TGTGCCAGCAAGGGCGGGAGCTCCTACGAGCAGTACTTC.

This clonotype came up a few times. This may be a read error: a much more frequent sequence differs by one nucleotide. The chain links TRBV11-1 to TRBJ2-7, with 9 bases fitting TRBD2. This CDR3 has 15 residues. From germline, CDR1 is SGHAT and CDR2 FQDESV (reference sequence). With 5 bases clipped from V and 7 bases from J, the junction kept 12 bases outside the gene matches. The CDR3 loop is CASSLTPGLAVEQYV. The CDR3, as DNA: TGTGCCAGCAGCCTGACCCCGGGACTAGCTGTTGAGCAGTACGTC.

This clonotype was recorded only once. This may come from a read error, since a much larger clone is one base off. This chain links TRBV20-1 with TRBJ1-3, with D perhaps TRBD1 (5 bases). Trimming stripped 0 bases from V and 6 bases from J, with 24 bases between. The CDR3 spans 18 residues. The germline gives CDR1 DFQATT, CDR2 SNEGSKA (reference sequence). CDR3 DNA: TGCAGTGCTAGAGAATTATCTCTACTAGGGGCCGTGCAAAACACCATATATTTT. Its translation is CSARELSLLGAVQNTIYF.

As concerns this clonotype: This may arise from a read error, as a much more abundant clone is one base away. The chain couples TRBV5-1 to TRBJ2-7; tentatively, D is TRBD1 (6 bases). Per germline, CDR1 SGHRS and CDR2 YFSETQ. The CDR3 runs to 17 residues. Trimming took off 4 bases at V and 2 bases at J, with 22 bases between the two ends. For the CDR3, the DNA is TGCGCCAGCAGCATACTCTCCGGGACACTAAGCCCCTACGAGCAGTACTTC. Encoded protein: CASSILSGTLSPYEQYF.

This chain uses TRBV12-5 with TRBJ1-4, with D unclear. CDR1 is LGHNT, CDR2 FRNRAP, per germline. The CDR3 loop spans 13 amino acids. Between the trimmed V and J ends, which lost 11 bases and 4 bases, there was a span of 14 bases. The CDR3 loop reads CAYLWTSNEKLFF. CDR3 DNA: TGTGCTTACCTCTGGACGAGTAATGAAAAACTGTTTTTT.

This clonotype was seen many times. The chain recombines TRBV11-1 with TRBJ2-1; the D gene is possibly TRBD1 (5 bases). The CDR3 has 13 amino acids. The germline CDR1 and CDR2 sequences are SGHAT and FQDESV (reference sequence). V lost 3 bases to trimming and J lost 10 bases, with 13 bases between them. CDR3 in amino acids: CASSLPPHREQFF. CDR3 coding DNA: TGTGCCAGCAGCTTGCCTCCCCACAGGGAGCAGTTCTTC.

This clonotype occurred many times. The genes are TRBV15 and TRBJ1-5; D not certain. Germline V gives CDR1 LNHNV, CDR2 YYDKDF (reference sequence). CDR3 size: 15 residues. Trimming cost V 0 bases and J 6 bases, with 12 bases left between them. CDR3 bases: TGTGCCACCAGCAGAGATCGGAACCCAGGTCAGCCCCAGCATTTT. Translated, it gives CATSRDRNPGQPQHF.

This clonotype was detected many times. The V and J genes are TRBV24-1 and TRBJ2-3; 7 bases line up with TRBD1. Losses at the gene ends were 9 bases for V and 4 bases for J; bases not matched to a gene: 9. This CDR3 is 14 amino acids long. Germline V lookup: CDR1 KGHDR, CDR2 SFDVKD. CDR3 protein: CATAPGTEPDTQYF. The CDR3 region has the DNA TGTGCCACCGCTCCGGGGACAGAGCCAGATACGCAGTATTTT.

This clonotype was found many times. CDR3 DNA: TGTGCCAGCAGTTTAACGCAGGGGGGTGATACGCAGTATTTT. The encoded protein is CASSLTQGGDTQYF. This chain connects TRBV28 to TRBJ2-3; D possibly corresponds to TRBD1 (7 bases). With 2 bases removed from V and 6 bases from J, the gap between germline ends came to 12 bases. CDR1 is MDHEN, CDR2 SYDVKM, per germline. The CDR3 contains 14 residues.

Details on this clonotype: This may come from a read error, since a much larger clone is one base off. The rearrangement uses TRBV24-1 and TRBJ2-1; D gene ambiguous. Germline V gene lookup returns CDR1 KGHDR and CDR2 SFDVKD. This CDR3 comprises 13 residues. CDR3 sequence: CATSDGIYNGQFF. CDR3 nucleotide sequence: TGTGCCACCAGTGATGGGATATACAATGGGCAGTTCTTC.

This clonotype occurred many times. The chain uses TRBV14 and TRBJ2-7; 7 nucleotides match TRBD2. The J segment lost 2 bases and the V segment lost 1 base, leaving 8 bases of the junction unmatched. The CDR3 totals 16 residues. From germline, CDR1 is SGHDN and CDR2 FVKESK. This chain's CDR3 is CASSQGPGLRPYEQYF. CDR3 in DNA: TGTGCCAGCAGCCAAGGCCCGGGACTACGCCCCTACGAGCAGTACTTC.

The sample holds a few counts of this clonotype. This may arise from a read error, as a much more abundant clone is one base away. The chain uses TRBV7-3 and TRBJ2-3; no clear D gene. Germline-derived CDR1 and CDR2 are SGHTA and FQGTGA. V was trimmed by 5 bases and J by 1 base, leaving 13 bases between them. The CDR3 is 15 amino acids. CDR3 sequence: CASSGRRFGTDTQYF. CDR3 nucleotides: TGTGCCAGCAGCGGAAGGAGATTCGGCACAGATACGCAGTATTTT.

This clonotype appeared a few times. This sequence joins TRBV24-1 and TRBJ2-2; D gene uncertain. The V gene lost 1 base and the J gene lost 6 bases, with 5 bases spanning the gap. Germline V gene data show CDR1 as KGHDR and CDR2 as SFDVKD. This CDR3 is built from 13 residues. CDR3 amino acids: CATSDFDPGELFF. CDR3 DNA sequence: TGTGCCACCAGTGATTTTGATCCCGGGGAGCTGTTTTTT.

This clonotype appeared many times. CDR3 in DNA: TGCAGCGTGCGGGACTACCCTGGGGGGACCGGGGAGCTGTTTTTT. Its translation: CSVRDYPGGTGELFF. The V gene is TRBV29-1, the J gene TRBJ2-2; the match to TRBD2 covers 7 bases. Germline CDR1 and CDR2: SQVTM and ANQGSEA. Unmatched junction bases numbered 12, after V lost 6 bases and J lost 5 bases. The CDR3 runs to 15 residues.

Many counts were recorded for this clonotype. The chain couples TRBV7-2 to TRBJ2-5, with 10 bases matching TRBD2. The CDR3 extends over 17 amino acids. The germline V gene encodes CDR1 SGHTA and CDR2 FQGNSA. The J segment lost 5 bases and the V segment lost 4 bases, leaving 13 bases of the junction unmatched. The CDR3 nucleotides are TGTGCCAGCAGCTCCCCCGCACTAGCGGGATCAGGGGAGACCCAGTACTTC. Residues: CASSSPALAGSGETQYF. The variable domain in full, with the rest retrieved from reference TRBV7-2 and TRBJ2-5, is GAGVSQSPSNKVTEKGKDVELRCDPISGHTALYWYRQSLGQGLEFLIYFQGNSAPDKSGLPSDRFSAERTGGSVSTLTIQRTQQEDSAVYLCASSSPALAGSGETQYFGPGTRLLVL.